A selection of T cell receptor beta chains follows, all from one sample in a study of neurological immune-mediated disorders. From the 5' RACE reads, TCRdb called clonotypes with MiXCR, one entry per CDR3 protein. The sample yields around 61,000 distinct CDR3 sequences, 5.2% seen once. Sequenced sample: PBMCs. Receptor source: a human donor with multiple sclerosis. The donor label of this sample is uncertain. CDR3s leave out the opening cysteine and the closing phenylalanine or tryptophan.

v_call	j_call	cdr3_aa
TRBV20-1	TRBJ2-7	SARKRGSSYEQY
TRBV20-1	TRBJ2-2	SARDTTGGNTGELF
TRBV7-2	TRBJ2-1	ASSGDGLYQF
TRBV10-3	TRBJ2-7	AISEPPGLLRDEQY
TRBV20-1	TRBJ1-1	SGRKDSNTEAF
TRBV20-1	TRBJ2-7	SARDRAGLGTTISYEQY
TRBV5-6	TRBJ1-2	ASSTYSYGYT
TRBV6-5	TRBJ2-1	ASSYPGTEEQF
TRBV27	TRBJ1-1	ASSRGAEAF
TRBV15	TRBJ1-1	ATRPTGARTEAF
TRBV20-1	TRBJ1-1	SAMGRANTEAF
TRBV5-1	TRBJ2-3	ASSLVPAGGPTDTQY
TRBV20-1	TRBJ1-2	SASLPSNYGYT
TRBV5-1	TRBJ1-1	ASYSRTNTEAF
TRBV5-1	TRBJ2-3	ASSKQGPTDTQY
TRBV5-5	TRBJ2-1	ASSPARGAAYNEQF
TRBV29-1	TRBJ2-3	SVDLAGGPGDTQY
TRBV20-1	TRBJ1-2	SAADSDPYGYT
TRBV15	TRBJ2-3	ATSRDIPDTQY
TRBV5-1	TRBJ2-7	ASSPGQGASYEQY
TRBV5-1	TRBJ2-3	ASSLEVRWTDTQY
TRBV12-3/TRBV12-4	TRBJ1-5	ASSLGGGVNQPQH
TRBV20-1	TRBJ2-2	SARPTGGTGELF
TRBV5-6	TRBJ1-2	ASSRPKPPYGYT
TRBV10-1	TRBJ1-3	ASSESIPGPGNTIY
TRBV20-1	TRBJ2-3	SARRDRGPDTQY
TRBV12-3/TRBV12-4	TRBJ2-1	ASSFDSSGIGVNEQF
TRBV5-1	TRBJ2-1	ASSLRGATYNEQF
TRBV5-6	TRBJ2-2	ASSPTGQTYTGELF
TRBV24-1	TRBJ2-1	ATSFSTNEQF
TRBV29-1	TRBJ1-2	SVVEDLGNGYT
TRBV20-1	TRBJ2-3	SARGVGGDTQY
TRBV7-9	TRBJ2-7	ASSETGGYEQY
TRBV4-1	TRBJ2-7	ASSHLEHEQY
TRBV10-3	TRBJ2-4	AISESFAAKNIQY
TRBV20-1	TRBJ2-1	SAPNGVEF
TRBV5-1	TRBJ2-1	ASSLVGSGGLSYNEQF
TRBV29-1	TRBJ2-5	SVVKGGSGGETQY
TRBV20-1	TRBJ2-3	SARDPSQPTDTQY
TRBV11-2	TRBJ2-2	ASSSLRGPNTGELF
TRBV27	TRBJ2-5	ASSLARQETQY